One sample yielded the 25 T cell receptor beta chains listed below, sequenced in a study of T cell repertoires in cytomegalovirus infection. TCRdb re-called the reads with MiXCR, one entry per CDR3 protein. This table has about 440,000 distinct CDR3 sequences, 31% appearing once. The sample consisted of PBMCs. Receptors originate from a human donor in good health (CMV status not recorded). Some clones in this sample may be carry-over from other donors' samples.

J is TRBJ2-3 and V is TRBV7-6; 9 bases fit TRBD2. This CDR3 has 21 residues. V gave up 2 bases and J gave up 0 bases; unmatched junction bases: 18. Germline CDR1 SGHVS, CDR2 FNYEAQ. CDR3 protein: CASSLTAGGRFFPSSTDTQYF. The DNA of the CDR3 is TGTGCCAGCAGCTTAACAGCGGGGGGACGGTTTTTCCCTTCTAGCACAGATACGCAGTATTTT.

A few counts support this clonotype. The gene calls are TRBV19 and TRBJ1-5, with TRBD1 matching over 7 bases. Trimming at V came to 5 bases and at J to 5 bases, leaving 3 bases not matched to a gene. The CDR3 runs 13 residues. Germline CDR1 LNHDA, CDR2 SQIVND (reference sequence). DNA for the CDR3: TGTGCCAGTAGTTACACAGGGGATCAGCCCCAGCATTTT. Protein: CASSYTGDQPQHF.

A single count supports this clonotype. A much larger clone lies a single base off, so this may be a read error. The J gene is TRBJ2-2, the V gene TRBV7-8, with D tentatively TRBD1 or TRBD2 (6 bases each). Germline CDR1 is SGHVS and CDR2 is FQNEAQ. Trimming pared 8 bases from V and 0 bases from J, leaving 22 bases between. The CDR3 is made up of 18 amino acids. In DNA, the CDR3 is TGTGCCAGCGGGGGGACATTACGTAAATCCTCGAACACCGGGGAGCTGTTTTTT. Its translation is CASGGTLRKSSNTGELFF.

On this clonotype: Germline and junction disagree at one end, which may indicate a read error. The rearrangement joins TRBV7-9 to TRBJ2-3; a possible D gene is TRBD2 (5 bases). CDR1 is SEHNR and CDR2 is FQNEAQ in the germline V gene (reference sequence). The CDR3 spans 11 residues. CDR3 bases: TGTGCCAGCAGCCCCGGGATTAGCACGAATTTT. Translated, it gives CASSPGISTNF.

The chain has TRBV27 and TRBJ2-7, with D perhaps assigned TRBD1 or TRBD2 (5 bases each). The CDR3 has 19 residues. Germline CDR1 MNHEY, CDR2 SMNVEV (reference sequence). The germline V and J ends were trimmed by 5 bases and 2 bases, with 28 bases remaining between them. The CDR3 reads CASSPLSSRGPANTYEQYF. As DNA, the CDR3 is TGTGCCAGCAGTCCCCTCTCCTCAAGGGGACCCGCGAATACCTACGAGCAGTACTTC.

This clonotype was found many times. The V call is TRBV19, the J call TRBJ1-5; no clear D. The CDR3 length is 12 residues. Germline assignment: CDR1 LNHDA and CDR2 SQIVND (reference sequence). Trimming cost V 7 bases and J 4 bases, with 8 bases left between them. The DNA for the CDR3 is TGTGCCAGTAAGGAGAGTAATCAGCCCCAGCATTTT. Translating it yields CASKESNQPQHF.

This clonotype was observed a few times. The V and J genes are TRBV25-1 and TRBJ1-1, with D maybe TRBD1 (6 bases). The length of the CDR3 is 12 residues. CDR1 is MGHDK and CDR2 is SYGVNS in the germline V gene. V lost 3 bases and J lost 7, with 9 bases in between. The DNA for the CDR3 is TGTGCCAGCAGTGACAGACAGGATGAAGCTTTCTTT. This encodes CASSDRQDEAFF.

This clonotype came up a few times. V and J are TRBV7-2 and TRBJ2-6; D perhaps matches TRBD2 (6 bases). Between the trimmed V and J ends, which lost 3 bases and 0 bases, there was a span of 9 bases. The CDR3 consists of 16 residues. Per the germline V gene, CDR1 is SGHTA and CDR2 is FQGNSA. The CDR3 bases are TGTGCCAGCAGCTTTGGGCGGGGCTCTGGGGCCAACGTCCTGACTTTC. This codes for CASSFGRGSGANVLTF.

The chain uses TRBV10-3 and TRBJ2-5; no clear D gene. Germline V gene sequence: CDR1 ENHRY, CDR2 SYGVKD. The V and J ends lost 0 bases and 5 bases respectively, with 4 bases between them. This CDR3 is 12 amino acids long. In DNA, the CDR3 is TGTGCCATCAGTGAGTCGTGGGAGACCCAGTACTTC. Translating gives CAISESWETQYF.

V and J are TRBV7-9 and TRBJ2-7; 9 nucleotides match TRBD2. This CDR3 spans 16 amino acids. CDR1 SEHNR and CDR2 FQNEAQ come from the germline V gene (reference sequence). Trimming at V came to 5 bases and at J to 4 bases, leaving 12 bases not matched to a gene. The CDR3 sequence: CASSLDTGTSLYEQYF. The CDR3, as DNA: TGTGCCAGCAGCCTCGATACTGGGACTAGCTTGTACGAGCAGTACTTC.

In the case of this clonotype: At one boundary the junction diverges from the germline segment, which might be a read error. The genes are TRBV7-9 and TRBJ1-6, with a weak D call TRBD1 (6 bases). Germline V gene lookup returns CDR1 SEHNR and CDR2 FQNEAQ (reference sequence). The CDR3 has 18 residues. CDR3 nucleotides: TGTGCCAGCAGCGTACCCCCCGGACAGAGCTCCTATAATTCACCCCGCCACTTT. As protein: CASSVPPGQSSYNSPRHF.

This clonotype was seen more than once but under ten times. The chain is built from TRBV6-4 and TRBJ2-1; 8 nucleotides agree with TRBD2. The CDR3 is 15 residues long. Germline values: CDR1 MRHNA, CDR2 SNTAGT. V shed 6 bases, J shed 7 bases, and the junction held 11 bases outside the gene matches. The CDR3 region has the DNA TGTGCCAGCAGGCCGGGGGGGCTGTCAGGTAATGAGCAGTTCTTC. This gives the protein CASRPGGLSGNEQFF.

The rearrangement links TRBV3-1 to TRBJ1-1; no reliable D call. There are 13 residues in the CDR3. Trimming removed 2 bases from V and 6 bases from J, with 10 bases in between. Germline CDR1 is LGHDT and CDR2 is YNNKEL (reference sequence). CDR3 bases: TGTGCCAGCAGCCAAACGCGTTCGGCTGAAGCTTTCTTT. Translation: CASSQTRSAEAFF.

This clonotype was detected only a few times. V is TRBV12-3 or TRBV12-4 and J is TRBJ1-5; D is unresolved. The CDR3 loop spans 13 amino acids. V was shortened by 6 bases and J by 4 bases, with 10 bases between the two germline ends. The CDR3 DNA sequence: TGTGCCAGCAGCCCCCAATGGAATCAGCCCCAGCATTTT. Translated, it gives CASSPQWNQPQHF.

This clonotype came up many times. The chain links TRBV6-1 to TRBJ1-1, with D possibly being TRBD1 (6 bases). Germline V gene lookup returns CDR1 MNHNS and CDR2 SASEGT. Trimming cost V 5 bases and J 0 bases, with 13 bases left between them. The CDR3 sequence is 15 residues long. This CDR3 reads CASSRRTGLNTEAFF. DNA of the CDR3: TGTGCCAGCAGTCGACGTACAGGGCTGAACACTGAAGCTTTCTTT.

CDR3 nucleotides: TGTGCCAGCAGTCCACAGCAAACAGGGTCCCACGGCTACACCTTC. This gives the protein CASSPQQTGSHGYTF. This chain uses TRBV28 with TRBJ1-2; D might be TRBD1 (6 bases). CDR3 size: 15 residues. The V gene's germline CDR1 is MDHEN and CDR2 SYDVKM. V gave up 5 bases and J gave up 8 bases, with 21 bases separating them.

This clonotype turned up a few times. The chain recombines TRBV27 with TRBJ1-2; perhaps TRBD1 as D (6 bases). The germline V and J ends were trimmed by 5 bases and 8 bases, with 18 bases remaining between them. Germline assignment: CDR1 MNHEY and CDR2 SMNVEV (reference sequence). The CDR3 consists of 14 residues. This chain's CDR3 is CASSPTGPHLGYTF. CDR3 nucleotide sequence: TGTGCCAGCAGTCCGACAGGTCCCCACTTGGGCTACACCTTC.

The CDR3 sequence: CASSEAGGVGQPQHF. The DNA for the CDR3 is TGTGCCAGCAGTGAAGCAGGGGGGGTAGGGCAGCCCCAGCATTTT. The chain joins TRBV6-1 to TRBJ1-5, with D possibly being TRBD1 (6 bases). The V gene lost 0 bases and the J gene lost 7 bases, with 13 bases spanning the gap. The CDR3 has 15 residues. Germline V gene sequence: CDR1 MNHNS, CDR2 SASEGT.

This clonotype has a handful of counts. The V call is TRBV6-1, the J call TRBJ2-3, with 9 bases matching TRBD1. The CDR3 runs to 16 residues. The junction had 6 bases not matched to a gene; V was cut back by 5 bases and J by 0 bases. Germline V gene sequence: CDR1 MNHNS, CDR2 SASEGT. The CDR3 sequence is CASSLSGQGSTDTQYF. CDR3 nucleotides: TGTGCCAGCAGTCTCTCGGGACAGGGAAGCACAGATACGCAGTATTTT.

V gene TRBV20-1 combines with J gene TRBJ2-6; no reliable D call. CDR1 DFQATT and CDR2 SNEGSKA come from the germline V gene (reference sequence). The CDR3 is 15 residues long. Trimming shortened V by 1 base and J by 0 bases, and 7 bases separated the two germline ends. In nucleotides, the CDR3 is TGCAGTGCTAGAGTTCCAGCCTCTGGGGCCAACGTCCTGACTTTC. Protein sequence: CSARVPASGANVLTF.

This clonotype was found a few times. This chain joins TRBV12-3 or TRBV12-4 and TRBJ1-5; TRBD1 agrees at 7 bases. V shed 2 bases, J shed 7 bases, and the junction held 8 bases outside the gene matches. This CDR3 has 15 residues. CDR3 residues: CASSLRGRGGQPQHF. The CDR3 bases are TGTGCCAGCAGTTTAAGGGGGCGAGGAGGACAGCCCCAGCATTTT.

This clonotype has a count of ten or more. The V and J genes are TRBV7-6 and TRBJ1-2; 8 bases are a match to TRBD1. Looked up from germline, CDR1 is SGHVS and CDR2 is FNYEAQ. With 1 base clipped from V and 8 bases from J, the junction kept 12 bases outside the gene matches. This CDR3 comprises 16 residues. The DNA for the CDR3 is TGTGCCAGCAGCTTAGGTGCGGCAGGGGGCACGAAGGGCTACACCTTC. Its protein product is CASSLGAAGGTKGYTF.

The chain couples TRBV11-2 to TRBJ1-2, with 9 bases aligning to TRBD1. The junction had 13 bases not matched to a gene; V was cut back by 4 bases and J by 7 bases. Germline CDR1 reads SGHAT; CDR2 reads FQNNGV. The CDR3 runs to 16 residues. The CDR3 bases are TGTGCCAGCAGCTCCCTGTCGCAGGGACAGGGTTCTGGCTACACCTTC. It specifies CASSSLSQGQGSGYTF.

CDR3 residues: CAWRRGAKATGELFF. The CDR3 DNA reads TGTGCCTGGCGTCGGGGAGCTAAAGCCACCGGGGAGCTGTTTTTT. This rearrangement joins TRBV2 to TRBJ2-2; perhaps TRBD2 as D (5 bases). The V end lost 11 bases, the J end lost 4 bases, and 20 bases lay between the germline ends. The CDR3 extends over 15 amino acids. Germline assignment: CDR1 SNHLY and CDR2 FYNNEI.

V and J are TRBV20-1 and TRBJ1-2; 7 bases are shared with TRBD1. Germline V gene lookup returns CDR1 DFQATT and CDR2 SNEGSKA (reference sequence). The CDR3 totals 15 residues. V gave up 7 bases and J gave up 1 base; unmatched junction bases: 12. The DNA of the CDR3 is TGCAGTGTGTCCTCGGGACAGACAATTAACTATGGCTACACCTTC. Residues: CSVSSGQTINYGYTF.